This T cell receptor beta chain appears in the sequencing data of a study of post-analysis software for immune sequencing data (dated by TCRdb to between 2015 and 2017). In terms of the full investigation: The recorded disease courses included relapsing-remitting, secondary progressive and progressive-relapsing multiple sclerosis, and some patients had no subtype annotation. Patient repertoires were compared against over ten previously published healthy control repertoires from donors aged 6 to 25 years. A subset of samples was prepared in parallel using single-end sample barcoding, then pooled and co-amplified after Illumina adapter ligation.

Libraries were made using PCR. The sample was run on an Illumina HiSeq 2500. To reduce PCR and sequencing biases, unique molecular identifiers were built into the TCR beta cDNA libraries. Every 1 to 10 million input T cells yielded approximately 500,000 cDNA molecules, meaning each molecule approximated one T cell. The patient libraries were prepared and sequenced using the same protocol as the earlier healthy control dataset. Within a given batch, samples were prepared together, multiplexed and sequenced on the same HiSeq lane. Processing in the source paper ran as follows. MIGEC handled the raw barcoded reads, throwing out single-read molecular identifier groups before consensus assembly and CDR3 extraction. VDJtools was used for post-analysis of the clonotype tables, and diversity was normalized by down-sampling every dataset to the size of the smallest sample. In repertoire overlap clustering, CDR3 amino acid sequences, but not nucleotide sequences, were matched to correct batch-related cross-sample contamination. TCRdb trimmed the raw reads at Q25, called clones with MiXCR and kept productive beta chains. Each entry is one CDR3 protein sequence, shown with its most common DNA and genes. These V and J calls derive from TCRdb rather than the authors' analysis. The sample records some 690,000 distinct CDR3 sequences, 55% to 70% of which are singletons. The top ten constitute 10% to 12% of the sample.

This clonotype has just one count. The clone's antigen remains unknown. It has no much larger one-base neighbor in the sample; base qualities were not kept. V is reduced by 0 bases and J by 4 bases, leaving a spacing of 9 bases between them. The germline V gene yields SGHAT for CDR1 and FQNNGV for CDR2. From cysteine to phenylalanine, the CDR3 is 14 amino acids long. Here the CDR3 DNA is all that survives: 42 bases in frame from base 1. Results and caveats for the whole study, not just this receptor: A handful of TRBV segments, including TRBV5-6, TRBV5-1 and TRBV20-1, were significantly more frequent in patients than controls. Normalized Chao1 diversity was significantly lower in multiple sclerosis patients than controls, suggesting substantial peripheral T-cell clonal expansion. The control group was slightly older than the multiple sclerosis patient group. Strong co-clustering of samples prepared in the same batch was shown by direct clustering with F measure, prompting a batch-effect correction.

To demonstrate the VDJtools post-analysis software, the study profiled TCR beta repertoires from the peripheral blood of 10 to 15 young patients with multiple sclerosis. The multiple sclerosis patients were children and adolescents ranging in age from roughly 6 to 16 years. Input material: blood. This receptor was obtained from a girl aged 2 to 10 with multiple sclerosis. The V and J segments used are TRBV11-2 and TRBJ2-5; too little of a D gene remains to name it. The base sequence is TGTGCCAGCAGCTTAGATAACGGCGGAGAGACCCAGTACTTC. The encoded protein is CASSLDNGGETQYF.